This entry lists 32 T cell receptor beta chains sequenced from one sample in a study of neurological immune-mediated disorders. TCRdb called the 5' RACE reads again in MiXCR, with one record for every CDR3 protein. Of 15,000 to 20,000 distinct CDR3 sequences in the sample, roughly 10% were seen once. The sequenced material came from CD8+ T cells from blood. These receptors came from a woman aged 45 to 65 in good health.

This clonotype came up many times. The chain has TRBV4-3 and TRBJ2-7; 9 bases match TRBD2. V lost 1 base, J lost 2 bases, and 3 bases stayed unmatched. The CDR3 runs 15 residues. In germline, CDR1 is LGHNA, CDR2 YSLEER. The CDR3, as DNA: TGCGCCAGCAGCCAAGGGACTAGCGAGGCCTACGAGCAGTACTTC. Translated, it gives CASSQGTSEAYEQYF.

This clonotype has only one observation. This chain links TRBV9 with TRBJ2-7; a weak D match, TRBD1 (6 bases). Germline CDR1 reads SGDLS; CDR2 reads YYNGEE. The CDR3 extends over 12 amino acids. Deletions cut 7 bases from V and 4 bases from J, with 12 bases between. CDR3 DNA sequence: TGTGCCAGCGTAGAGGGGGATTACGAGCAGTACTTC. Translating gives CASVEGDYEQYF.

This clonotype was recorded at least ten times. The V gene is TRBV9, the J gene TRBJ2-7, with 7 nucleotides matching TRBD2. The V gene end was trimmed by 4 bases and the J gene end by 0 bases; junction bases not matched to a gene: 7. The CDR3 extends over 15 amino acids. Germline loops: CDR1 SGDLS, CDR2 YYNGEE. This CDR3 is CASSRASGSSYEQYF. For the CDR3, the DNA is TGTGCCAGCAGCAGGGCTAGCGGAAGCTCCTACGAGCAGTACTTC.

In its sample, this clonotype was seen many times. The rearrangement joins TRBV27 to TRBJ2-1; 11 positions match TRBD1. V was pared by 5 bases and J by 7 bases, with 4 bases of the junction left unmatched. CDR1 and CDR2 from the germline V gene are MNHEY and SMNVEV (reference sequence). The CDR3 totals 14 residues. The CDR3 here is CASSDGTGGNEQFF. The CDR3 bases are TGTGCCAGCAGTGACGGGACAGGGGGGAATGAGCAGTTCTTC.

In this sample, this clonotype turned up many times. The chain carries TRBV11-2 and TRBJ2-1; maybe TRBD1 (5 bases). This CDR3 contains 15 residues. Trimming cost V 5 bases and J 4 bases, with 15 bases left between them. CDR1 is SGHAT and CDR2 is FQNNGV in the germline V gene. Written as DNA, the CDR3 is TGTGCCAGCAGCCTTCAGGGCGGCCCGTACAATGAGCAGTTCTTC. It specifies CASSLQGGPYNEQFF.

This clonotype was seen repeatedly, ten times or more. The rearrangement joins TRBV5-5 to TRBJ2-2; 8 bases agree with TRBD2. Trimming removed 0 bases from V and 4 bases from J; junction bases left unmatched: 8. The CDR3 has 17 residues. CDR1 SGHKS and CDR2 YYEKEE come from the germline V gene (reference sequence). The chain's CDR3 is CASSLVSGRAFTGELFF. Written as DNA, the CDR3 is TGTGCCAGCAGCTTGGTATCCGGGAGGGCTTTCACCGGGGAGCTGTTTTTT.

This clonotype occurred many times. V gene TRBV7-9 combines with J gene TRBJ2-1, with TRBD2 identical over 10 bases. Trimming took 5 bases from V and 9 from J; bases not matched to a gene: 7. Germline V gene lookup returns CDR1 SEHNR and CDR2 FQNEAQ (reference sequence). CDR3 length equals 14 residues. DNA of the CDR3: TGTGCCAGCAGCACTCAGCGGGGGGGCCCTGAGCAGTTCTTC. It encodes CASSTQRGGPEQFF.

This clonotype was observed at least ten times. The V gene is TRBV20-1, the J gene TRBJ2-4, with 10 bases matching TRBD2. Germline CDR1 and CDR2: DFQATT and SNEGSKA (reference sequence). The CDR3 is made up of 18 amino acids. The trim removed 6 bases at V and 0 bases at J, leaving 14 bases unmatched. The CDR3 DNA reads as TGCAGTGCCTCCCCCCTTAACCTAGCGGGAGTAGCCAAAAACATTCAGTACTTC. Its protein product is CSASPLNLAGVAKNIQYF.

This clonotype was seen repeatedly, ten times or more. The rearrangement links TRBV15 to TRBJ1-2; D is uncertain. Germline lookup yields CDR1 LNHNV and CDR2 YYDKDF (reference sequence). Trimming removed 0 bases from V and 2 bases from J, with 13 bases in between. This CDR3 comprises 16 residues. The CDR3 nucleotides read TGTGCCACCAGCAGAGATTTATTTCAGAACAACTATGGCTACACCTTC. Its protein product is CATSRDLFQNNYGYTF.

This clonotype was seen ten or more times. This chain links TRBV29-1 with TRBJ1-2; TRBD1 is a possible D gene (5 bases). Germline V CDR1 and CDR2: SQVTM, ANQGSEA. The length of the CDR3 is 12 residues. The V and J ends lost 1 base and 2 bases respectively, with 5 bases between them. DNA of the CDR3: TGCAGCGTTGAAGCAGGGAACTATGGCTACACCTTC. As protein: CSVEAGNYGYTF.

Many counts were recorded for this clonotype. The CDR3 DNA reads TGTGCCACCAGCGACGGGACAGGGGGCAATGAGCAGTTCTTC. It codes for CATSDGTGGNEQFF. The chain combines TRBV15 with TRBJ2-1; 11 nucleotides match TRBD1. The ends lost 5 bases at V and 6 bases at J; junction bases unmatched: 3. Germline V gene lookup returns CDR1 LNHNV and CDR2 YYDKDF (reference sequence). The length of the CDR3 is 14 residues.

This clonotype was found many times. The V and J genes are TRBV15 and TRBJ1-5, with a tentative D call TRBD1 (6 bases). V lost 0 bases and J lost 3, with 9 bases in between. The CDR3 is made up of 15 amino acids. CDR1 and CDR2 (germline): LNHNV, YYDKDF (reference sequence). CDR3 protein: CATSRERGTNQPQHF. The CDR3, as DNA: TGTGCCACCAGCAGAGAGAGGGGGACCAATCAGCCCCAGCATTTT. Looking up the rest from reference TRBV15 and TRBJ1-5 gives the full variable domain: DAMVIQNPRYQVTQFGKPVTLSCSQTLNHNVMYWYQQKSSQAPKLLFHYYDKDFNNEADTPDNFQSRRPNTSFCFLDIRSPGLGDTAMYLCATSRERGTNQPQHFGDGTRLSIL.

This clonotype was found many times. This chain uses TRBV5-6 with TRBJ2-1; weak D call: TRBD1 (5 bases). The V gene's germline CDR1 is SGHDT and CDR2 YYEEEE. There are 15 residues in the CDR3. V gave up 4 bases and J gave up 2 bases, with 13 bases separating them. CDR3 sequence: CASSGGRAAYNEQFF. CDR3 in DNA: TGTGCCAGCAGCGGTGGCAGGGCTGCCTACAATGAGCAGTTCTTC.

This clonotype has at least ten counts. This chain links TRBV10-3 with TRBJ2-1; no clear D. The germline V gene has CDR1 ENHRY and CDR2 SYGVKD. The CDR3 covers 12 residues. V was cut by 0 bases and J by 6 bases, with 3 bases left in between. In nucleotides, the CDR3 is TGTGCCATCAGTGAGTCTGGCAATGAGCAGTTCTTC. This gives the protein CAISESGNEQFF.

This clonotype was detected ten times or more. The chain recombines TRBV4-1 with TRBJ2-3; a possible D gene is TRBD1 (5 bases). The CDR3 sequence is 16 residues long. Germline CDR1 and CDR2: MGHRA and YSYEKL. V lost 1 base, J lost 5 bases, and 16 bases lay in between. The chain's CDR3 is CASSQAPKNRGDTQYF. CDR3 DNA sequence: TGCGCCAGCAGCCAAGCGCCCAAAAATAGGGGAGATACGCAGTATTTT.

In its sample, this clonotype was seen many times. The gene calls are TRBV5-1 and TRBJ2-3; D remains unclear. Between the trimmed V and J ends, which lost 1 base and 1 base, there was a span of 10 bases. CDR1 SGHRS and CDR2 YFSETQ come from the germline V gene. The CDR3 is made up of 15 amino acids. CDR3 region: CASSLWAVGTDTQYF. In DNA, the CDR3 is TGCGCCAGCAGCTTGTGGGCAGTAGGCACAGATACGCAGTATTTT.

This clonotype was detected ten times or more. The V gene is TRBV29-1, the J gene TRBJ2-1, with D perhaps TRBD1 (7 bases). V dropped 6 bases and J dropped 0 bases, with 15 bases sitting between them. Germline V gene lookup returns CDR1 SQVTM and CDR2 ANQGSEA. This CDR3 contains 15 residues. The CDR3 coding sequence is TGCAGCGTGGAGGGGGCAGGGAGCTCCTACAATGAGCAGTTCTTC. Its protein is CSVEGAGSSYNEQFF.

This clonotype was found a few times. This chain joins TRBV20-1 and TRBJ1-5; D call uncertain. CDR3 length equals 18 residues. Trimming removed 2 bases at V and 6 bases at J, with 26 bases between. Germline V lookup: CDR1 DFQATT, CDR2 SNEGSKA (reference sequence). The CDR3 here is CSARSWGIKYGLPQPQHF. The CDR3 DNA sequence: TGCAGTGCTAGATCCTGGGGAATTAAATATGGTCTCCCTCAGCCCCAGCATTTT.

V gene TRBV6-2 or TRBV6-3 combines with J gene TRBJ2-5; D is ambiguous. The CDR3 totals 14 residues. Deletions cut 5 bases from V and 2 bases from J, with 12 bases between. CDR1 is MNHEY and CDR2 is SVGEGT in the germline V gene. The CDR3 nucleotides read TGTGCCAGCAGTAAGATTCAGAATCAAGAGACCCAGTACTTC. It codes for CASSKIQNQETQYF.

By sample share, this clonotype is medium-sized. The rearrangement joins TRBV29-1 to TRBJ2-7; 9 bases are shared with TRBD1. Germline V lookup: CDR1 SQVTM, CDR2 ANQGSEA. The CDR3 consists of 14 residues. V was clipped by 4 bases and J by 6 bases; unmatched bases: 10. DNA of the CDR3: TGCAGCGTTGTATTTGTGACAGGGGGTGGCGAGCAGTACTTC. It specifies CSVVFVTGGGEQYF.

This clonotype was counted many times. The J gene is TRBJ1-4, the V gene TRBV7-9, with D perhaps matching TRBD1 (5 bases). V lost 8 bases and J lost 8, with 12 bases in between. CDR1 is SEHNR, CDR2 FQNEAQ, per germline (reference sequence). The CDR3 is 12 residues long. CDR3 DNA: TGTGCCAGCGGGCAGGGAGCGGAAAAACTGTTTTTT. Translation: CASGQGAEKLFF. Complete variable domain (other parts from reference TRBV7-9 and TRBJ1-4): DTGVSQNPRHKITKRGQNVTFRCDPISEHNRLYWYRQTLGQGPEFLTYFQNEAQLEKSRLLSDRFSAERPKGSFSTLEIQRTEQGDSAMYLCASGQGAEKLFFGSGTQLSVL.

This clonotype was seen many times. The V and J genes are TRBV6-2 or TRBV6-3 and TRBJ2-3; TRBD2 is a possible D gene (5 bases). From germline, CDR1 is MNHEY and CDR2 SVGEGT. CDR3 length equals 15 residues. Trimming shortened V by 0 bases and J by 3 bases, and 10 bases separated the two germline ends. This chain's CDR3 is CASSYSAGVTDTQYF. Written as DNA, the CDR3 is TGTGCCAGCAGTTACTCGGCCGGGGTTACAGATACGCAGTATTTT.

This clonotype came up many times. The chain carries TRBV29-1 and TRBJ2-2, with a weak D call TRBD2 (7 bases). CDR1 is SQVTM and CDR2 is ANQGSEA in the germline V gene. The V end lost 0 bases, the J end lost 4 bases, and 15 bases lay between the germline ends. CDR3 size: 16 residues. The CDR3 reads CSVEDRGGMSTGELFF. DNA for the CDR3: TGCAGCGTTGAAGATCGCGGGGGCATGTCCACCGGGGAGCTGTTTTTT.

This clonotype was seen many times. Here the CDR3 reads CASSLVPDPTGANVLTF. CDR3 DNA sequence: TGCGCCAGCAGCTTGGTACCGGACCCTACCGGGGCCAACGTCCTGACTTTC. The chain uses TRBV5-1 and TRBJ2-6; no reliable D call. V lost 0 bases and J lost 4, with 14 bases in between. CDR3 length: 17 residues. CDR1 SGHRS and CDR2 YFSETQ come from the germline V gene. The full variable domain, rest sourced from reference TRBV5-1 and TRBJ2-6, is KAGVTQTPRYLIKTRGQQVTLSCSPISGHRSVSWYQQTPGQGLQFLFEYFSETQRNKGNFPGRFSGRQFSNSRSEMNVSTLELGDSALYLCASSLVPDPTGANVLTFGAGSRLTVL.

This clonotype was found many times. The chain couples TRBV14 to TRBJ2-1; 9 nucleotides match TRBD2. CDR1 and CDR2 (germline): SGHDN, FVKESK. The CDR3 contains 16 residues. V shed 0 bases and J 4 bases; nucleotides not matched to a gene: 4. DNA for the CDR3: TGTGCCAGCAGCCAAGAAGGGCTAGCGGGATACAATGAGCAGTTCTTC. Translated: CASSQEGLAGYNEQFF.

This clonotype was recorded at least ten times. The V call is TRBV7-9, the J call TRBJ1-3; D not certain. CDR3 length: 14 residues. The germline V and J ends were trimmed by 4 bases and 0 bases, with 7 bases remaining between them. CDR1 is SEHNR and CDR2 is FQNEAQ in the germline V gene (reference sequence). In nucleotides, the CDR3 is TGTGCCAGCAGCTCAACGAACTCTGGAAACACCATATATTTT. It codes for CASSSTNSGNTIYF.

This clonotype was seen at least ten times. V and J are TRBV24-1 and TRBJ2-1, with D tentatively TRBD2 (6 bases). Germline-derived CDR1 and CDR2 are KGHDR and SFDVKD. Trimming took 5 bases from V and 9 from J, leaving 16 bases between them. CDR3 size: 14 residues. CDR3 DNA sequence: TGTGCCACCAGTGGGCCAGGGACTCTAAGTGAGCAGTTCTTC. Its translation: CATSGPGTLSEQFF.

Ten or more counts support this clonotype. The V gene is TRBV7-2, the J gene TRBJ2-1; a weak D match, TRBD2 (6 bases). With 5 bases removed from V and 0 bases from J, the gap between germline ends came to 20 bases. Germline V gene sequence: CDR1 SGHTA, CDR2 FQGNSA. This CDR3 comprises 18 residues. CDR3 sequence (DNA): TGTGCCAGCAGCCCTAAGACTCTAGCGACTCACTCCTACAATGAGCAGTTCTTC. Amino acids: CASSPKTLATHSYNEQFF.

This clonotype occurred many times. The rearrangement links TRBV29-1 to TRBJ2-2; D uncertain. V lost 6 bases to trimming and J lost 6 bases, with 8 bases between them. The CDR3 totals 11 residues. Per germline, CDR1 SQVTM and CDR2 ANQGSEA. CDR3 in amino acids: CSVSHAGELFF. CDR3 coding DNA: TGCAGCGTGAGTCATGCCGGGGAGCTGTTTTTT.

This clonotype has ten or more counts. This CDR3 is CSAGQSYNEQFF. DNA of the CDR3: TGCAGCGCAGGACAGTCCTACAATGAGCAGTTCTTC. The chain has TRBV29-1 and TRBJ2-1, with D perhaps TRBD1 (6 bases). Trimming stripped 7 bases from V and 1 base from J, with 8 bases between. From germline, CDR1 is SQVTM and CDR2 ANQGSEA. The length of the CDR3 is 12 residues.

This clonotype was detected many times. This chain uses TRBV20-1 with TRBJ2-3, with TRBD2 matching 11 bases. The CDR3 covers 17 residues. CDR1 DFQATT and CDR2 SNEGSKA come from the germline V gene (reference sequence). V lost 0 bases, J lost 6 bases, and 11 bases stayed unmatched. CDR3 DNA sequence: TGCAGTGCTAGAGATTCAGGCGGGACTAGCGGATGGGATACGCAGTATTTT. Residues: CSARDSGGTSGWDTQYF.

The rearrangement uses TRBV14 and TRBJ2-1, with 7 nucleotides matching TRBD2. The germline V gene has CDR1 SGHDN and CDR2 FVKESK. Unmatched junction bases numbered 15, after V lost 5 bases and J lost 8 bases. This CDR3 is 16 amino acids long. CDR3 region: CASSEPSGGGPDEQFF. CDR3 DNA: TGTGCCAGCAGCGAACCTAGCGGAGGAGGGCCGGATGAGCAGTTCTTC. Based on the CDR3 plus reference TRBV14 and TRBJ2-1, the full variable domain is EAGVTQFPSHSVIEKGQTVTLRCDPISGHDNLYWYRRVMGKEIKFLLHFVKESKQDESGMPNNRFLAERTGGTYSTLKVQPAELEDSGVYFCASSEPSGGGPDEQFFGPGTRLTVL.